This TCR beta chain was captured in a study of technical replicates of blood from four donors. Germline V gene data show CDR1 as GTSNPN and CDR2 as SVGIG (reference sequence). V gave up 2 bases and J gave up 7 bases; unmatched junction bases: 4. This CDR3 is built from 12 residues. Profiling relied on immunoSEQ multiplex PCR, and the TCRdb table lists in-frame clones only, not all of them. The sample carries about 78,000 clones, over 90% recorded once. The receptor was derived from a human donor in good health. The material sequenced was T cells isolated from PBMCs. The gene calls are TRBV30 and TRBJ1-2; 7 bases line up with TRBD1. CDR3 bases: TGTGCCTGGAGTTCGGGACAGTCTGGCTACACCTTC. This encodes CAWSSGQSGYTF.